The 10 T cell receptor beta chains below all came from one sample that was sequenced in a study of T cell responses to AZD1222 COVID-19 vaccine. Sequencing was performed with immunoSEQ multiplex PCR; in TCRdb, only in-frame clones are kept and a portion is missing. The data show around 60,000 clones, around nine tenths seen once. This specimen consisted of peripheral blood, obtained 28 days after the second dose of the MenACWY control vaccine. These receptors were collected from an adult who received the MenACWY meningococcal vaccine as a control.

The chain joins TRBV28 to TRBJ1-4; no reliable D call. CDR3 length: 14 residues. V gave up 4 bases and J gave up 5 bases, with 11 bases separating them. Germline V CDR1 and CDR2: MDHEN, SYDVKM. The DNA for the CDR3 is TGTGCCAGCAGTTGGGCCTCCTTCAATGAAAAACTGTTTTTT. Residues: CASSWASFNEKLFF. Full variable domain (remainder filled in from reference TRBV28 and TRBJ1-4): DVKVTQSSRYLVKRTGEKVFLECVQDMDHENMFWYRQDPGLGLRLIYFSYDVKMKEKGDIPEGYSVSREKKERFSLILESASTNQTSMYLCASSWASFNEKLFFGSGTQLSVL.

The rearrangement links TRBV27 to TRBJ2-7; 9 nucleotides agree with TRBD1. The length of the CDR3 is 14 residues. Looked up from germline, CDR1 is MNHEY and CDR2 is SMNVEV (reference sequence). Germline trimming cut 6 bases from V and 2 bases from J; bases unmatched to any gene: 5. Written as DNA, the CDR3 is TGTGCCAGCAGCCCTTGGACAGGGGCCTACGAGCAGTACTTC. Translation: CASSPWTGAYEQYF.

The chain joins TRBV2 to TRBJ1-3, with 8 bases lining up with TRBD1. The CDR3 is 14 residues long. Unmatched junction bases numbered 5, after V lost 6 bases and J lost 4 bases. Per the germline V gene, CDR1 is SNHLY and CDR2 is FYNNEI. The CDR3 bases are TGTGCCAGCAGGGCACAGGGGGTCGGAAACACCATATATTTT. This sequence encodes CASRAQGVGNTIYF.

The chain uses TRBV18 and TRBJ2-1; D is possibly TRBD2 (6 bases). This CDR3 spans 14 amino acids. Germline-derived CDR1 and CDR2 are KGHSH and LQKENI. The V and J ends lost 0 bases and 7 bases respectively, with 10 bases between them. The CDR3 reads CASSPPGAGNEQFF. CDR3 coding DNA: TGTGCCAGCTCACCACCCGGGGCGGGGAATGAGCAGTTCTTC.

The CDR3 sequence is CASSVDPTYEQYF. CDR3 coding DNA: TGTGCCAGCAGCGTAGACCCCACTTACGAGCAGTACTTC. The chain is built from TRBV9 and TRBJ2-7, with D uncertain. Germline V gene data show CDR1 as SGDLS and CDR2 as YYNGEE. The CDR3 contains 13 residues. V was pared by 0 bases and J by 4 bases, with 8 bases between.

V usage is TRBV27 and J usage is TRBJ2-3; no reliable D call. Per germline, CDR1 MNHEY and CDR2 SMNVEV (reference sequence). This CDR3 is 15 amino acids long. With 4 bases removed from V and 3 bases from J, the gap between germline ends came to 14 bases. The CDR3 reads CASSSPTAPTDTQYF. Written as DNA, the CDR3 is TGTGCCAGCAGTTCTCCGACGGCGCCGACAGATACGCAGTATTTT.

This clone is a singleton in its sample. The CDR3 nucleotides are TGTGCCAGCAGCCATACCCCGGAGGGGTCCCAAGAGACCCAGTACTTC. Protein: CASSHTPEGSQETQYF. The chain uses TRBV3-1 (or the pseudogene TRBV3-2) and TRBJ2-5, with TRBD2 as a possible D gene (6 bases). V dropped 3 bases and J dropped 1 base, with 15 bases sitting between them. The CDR3 contains 16 residues. Germline assignment: CDR1 LGHDT and CDR2 YNNKEL (reference sequence).

This chain connects TRBV18 to TRBJ1-5; D not certain. V lost 3 bases and J 2 bases, leaving 8 bases between the germline ends. Germline CDR1 is KGHSH and CDR2 is LQKENI. The CDR3 spans 14 residues. The CDR3 region is CASSPRNGNQPQHF. The CDR3 nucleotides are TGTGCCAGCTCACCGCGGAATGGCAATCAGCCCCAGCATTTT. The full variable domain, completed using reference TRBV18 and TRBJ1-5, is NAGVMQNPRHLVRRRGQEARLRCSPMKGHSHVYWYRQLPEEGLKFMVYLQKENIIDESGMPKERFSAEFPKEGPSILRIQQVVRGDSAAYFCASSPRNGNQPQHFGDGTRLSIL.

The V and J genes are TRBV10-2 and TRBJ2-2, with TRBD1 matching over 8 bases. CDR3 size: 16 residues. Germline V gives CDR1 WSHSY, CDR2 SAAADI. V lost 5 bases and J lost 4; bases outside the gene matches: 9. The CDR3 here is CASSQLGQGVTGELFF. The DNA for the CDR3 is TGCGCCAGCAGTCAACTCGGACAGGGTGTCACCGGGGAGCTGTTTTTT.

This sequence joins TRBV29-1 and TRBJ2-1, with 9 bases fitting TRBD2. V shed 3 bases, J shed 11 bases, and the junction held 17 bases outside the gene matches. The CDR3 totals 16 residues. From germline, CDR1 is SQVTM and CDR2 ANQGSEA. The CDR3 sequence is CSVDTGSSGARGKQFF. CDR3 DNA: TGCAGCGTTGATACGGGGTCTAGCGGGGCCCGAGGTAAGCAGTTCTTC.